The clone carrying this T cell receptor beta chain was observed a single time. Germline CDR1 is SEHNR and CDR2 is FQNEAQ (reference sequence). The ends were cut back, 8 bases at V and 4 bases at J, with 12 bases in the middle. This CDR3 is built from 13 residues. The data were obtained in a study of technical replicates of blood from a few donors. Measured with immunoSEQ multiplex PCR; TCRdb has only the in-frame clones, and not every one. The data show tens of thousands of clones, roughly 96% seen once. The sequence was obtained from a human donor in good health. The V gene is TRBV7-9, the J gene TRBJ1-5; possible D gene TRBD1, 6 bases. The sample was T cells isolated from PBMCs. CDR3 nucleotides: TGTGCCAGCTCCTTTACAGGGAATCAGCCCCAGCATTTT. Amino acid sequence: CASSFTGNQPQHF.